These T cell receptor beta chains were read from a single sample in a study of blood T cell repertoires in COVID-19. The method was immunoSEQ multiplex PCR; TCRdb's version includes in-frame clones alone and lacks a portion of them. The sample includes 150,000 to 200,000 clones, 80% to 90% of them seen just once. The specimen was peripheral blood. These receptors all come from an older woman with COVID-19, enrolled during active disease. Both conserved end residues are part of each CDR3. The D gene is left open where the match is weak. The size entry is marked missing in some rows and otherwise reads once, few, many or a size class.

V: TRBV5-1; J: TRBJ1-5; D: -; size: -; DNA: TGCGCCAGCAGCTTGTACGGTAATAGCAATCAGCCCCAGCATTTT; CDR3: CASSLYGNSNQPQHF
V: TRBV5-1; J: TRBJ2-7; D: TRBD2; size: -; DNA: TGCGCCAGCACGCGGACTAGCGGGAGCTACGAGCAGTACTTC; CDR3: CASTRTSGSYEQYF
V: TRBV12-3/TRBV12-4; J: TRBJ1-2; D: -; size: -; DNA: TGTGCCAGCAGACCGACAGGAGTCTATGGCTACACCTTC; CDR3: CASRPTGVYGYTF
V: TRBV5-1; J: TRBJ1-2; D: TRBD1; size: -; DNA: TGCGCCAGCAGCCCGCAAGGACAGGGAAAATATGGCTACACCTTC; CDR3: CASSPQGQGKYGYTF
V: TRBV5-1; J: TRBJ1-1; D: TRBD1; size: -; DNA: TGCGCCAGCAGATTCGGGACAGAAAACACTGAAGCTTTCTTT; CDR3: CASRFGTENTEAFF
V: TRBV5-1; J: TRBJ2-1; D: TRBD2; size: -; DNA: TGCGCCAGCAGCTTGACTAGCGGGAGCTCCTACAATGAGCAGTTCTTC; CDR3: CASSLTSGSSYNEQFF
V: TRBV29-1; J: TRBJ2-1; D: TRBD2; size: -; DNA: TGCAGCGCGCGGACTAGCGGAAACAATGAGCAGTTCTTC; CDR3: CSARTSGNNEQFF
V: TRBV29-1; J: TRBJ2-7; D: -; size: few; DNA: TGCAGCGTTGAAGAACAAGCCTACGAGCAGTACTTC; CDR3: CSVEEQAYEQYF
V: TRBV2; J: TRBJ1-2; D: -; size: few; DNA: TGTGCCATCCGGACAGCTCTAAGATTACCCACCTTC; CDR3: CAIRTALRLPTF
V: TRBV7-2; J: TRBJ2-3; D: TRBD2; size: -; DNA: TGTGCCAGCAGCCCGGGACTAGCGGGAGGAGATACGCAGTATTTT; CDR3: CASSPGLAGGDTQYF
V: TRBV19; J: TRBJ2-2; D: -; size: -; DNA: TGTGCCAGTAGTATAGAACTAGGGGGGACAGACACGAACACCGGGGAGCTGTTTTTT; CDR3: CASSIELGGTDTNTGELFF
V: TRBV28; J: TRBJ2-3; D: TRBD2; size: -; DNA: TGTGCCAGCAGTCCGGGACTAGCGGTCGGTACGCAGTATTTT; CDR3: CASSPGLAVGTQYF
V: TRBV7-9; J: TRBJ2-3; D: -; size: -; DNA: TGTGCCAGCAGCTTACGACAGTACTCGCAGTATTTT; CDR3: CASSLRQYSQYF
V: TRBV13; J: TRBJ1-1; D: -; size: once; DNA: TGTGCCAGCAGCTTAGTCGGGAACACTGAAGCTTTCTTT; CDR3: CASSLVGNTEAFF
V: TRBV4-2; J: TRBJ2-2; D: -; size: -; DNA: TGTGCCAGCAGCCCGGGAGTGAACACCGGGGAGCTGTTTTTT; CDR3: CASSPGVNTGELFF
V: TRBV19; J: TRBJ2-1; D: TRBD1; size: -; DNA: TGTGCCAGTAGCGCCCTCCGGGACAGGGATTACAATGAGCAGTTCTTC; CDR3: CASSALRDRDYNEQFF
V: TRBV15; J: TRBJ1-2; D: -; size: -; DNA: TGTGCCACCAGCAGAGGAGGGAGGATCTATGGCTACACCTTC; CDR3: CATSRGGRIYGYTF
V: TRBV28; J: TRBJ1-2; D: -; size: -; DNA: TGTGCCAGCAGTTTCGGGGGTTCGGACTATGGCTACACCTTC; CDR3: CASSFGGSDYGYTF
V: TRBV11-2; J: TRBJ2-5; D: -; size: -; DNA: TGTGCCAGCAGCCCCGGGTACGGCCAAGAGACCCAGTACTTC; CDR3: CASSPGYGQETQYF
V: TRBV3-1/TRBV3-2; J: TRBJ1-4; D: TRBD1; size: -; DNA: TGTGCCAGCAGCCGCGGGCAGGGGGAAGAAAAACTGTTTTTT; CDR3: CASSRGQGEEKLFF
V: TRBV4-1; J: TRBJ2-4; D: TRBD1; size: -; DNA: TGCGCCAGCAGCTCGACAGGGTCGGCCAAAAACATTCAGTACTTC; CDR3: CASSSTGSAKNIQYF
V: TRBV3-1/TRBV3-2; J: TRBJ2-7; D: TRBD1; size: -; DNA: TGTGCCAGCAGCCTCCAGGGGGCAGGAGACTACGAGCAGTACTTC; CDR3: CASSLQGAGDYEQYF
V: TRBV5-1; J: TRBJ2-2; D: TRBD2; size: -; DNA: TGCGCCAGCAGCTTGGCACTAGCGGGAGCTACCGGGGAGCTGTTTTTT; CDR3: CASSLALAGATGELFF
V: TRBV27; J: TRBJ2-7; D: TRBD2; size: -; DNA: TGTGCCAGCTCTTGGGGGGGGGTAAGCTCCTACGAGCAGTACTTC; CDR3: CASSWGGVSSYEQYF
V: TRBV7-9; J: TRBJ2-5; D: -; size: -; DNA: TGTGCCAGCACTGGGAGGGAGACCCAGTACTTC; CDR3: CASTGRETQYF
V: TRBV2; J: TRBJ1-6; D: -; size: medium-sized; DNA: TGTGCCAAAGGAGGGGACGGACTTAATTCACCCCTCCACTTT; CDR3: CAKGGDGLNSPLHF
V: TRBV7-2; J: TRBJ1-4; D: TRBD1; size: -; DNA: TGTGCCAGCAGCTTAACGGACAGGGGTCGGACTAATGAAAAACTGTTTTTT; CDR3: CASSLTDRGRTNEKLFF
V: TRBV6-5; J: TRBJ1-3; D: -; size: -; DNA: TGTGCCAGCAGTACTTGGACAGAAACTGGAAACACCATATATTTT; CDR3: CASSTWTETGNTIYF
V: TRBV11-3; J: TRBJ1-3; D: -; size: -; DNA: TGTGCCTCTTCCGAGAGGTCTGGAAACACCATATATTTT; CDR3: CASSERSGNTIYF
V: TRBV10-3; J: TRBJ2-1; D: -; size: -; DNA: TGTGCCATCCGGGACTTGGGTGACAATGAGCAGTTCTTC; CDR3: CAIRDLGDNEQFF
V: TRBV6-1; J: TRBJ1-6; D: TRBD1; size: -; DNA: TGTGCCAGCAGTGACAGGGGGAAAACCTATAATTCACCCCTCCACTTT; CDR3: CASSDRGKTYNSPLHF
V: TRBV4-3; J: TRBJ1-2; D: TRBD1; size: -; DNA: TGCGCCAGCAGCCCCGGACAGGGAATGTGGGGCTACACCTTC; CDR3: CASSPGQGMWGYTF
V: TRBV7-9; J: TRBJ1-2; D: -; size: -; DNA: TGTGCCAGCAGCTTAGAAGCCCAATTTGGCGGTGGCTACACCTTC; CDR3: CASSLEAQFGGGYTF
V: TRBV7-2; J: TRBJ1-3; D: -; size: -; DNA: TGTGCCAGCAGCTTAGTCGCCAGTCTTCGCTCTGGAAACACCATATATTTT; CDR3: CASSLVASLRSGNTIYF
V: TRBV24-1; J: TRBJ1-1; D: -; size: once; DNA: TGTGCCACCAGTGCCCCGGGGGAGAAAGCTTTCTTT; CDR3: CATSAPGEKAFF
V: TRBV4-3; J: TRBJ2-7; D: TRBD2; size: -; DNA: TGCGCCAGCAGCCTAGGACTAGCGGGACCAATCTACGAGCAGTACTTC; CDR3: CASSLGLAGPIYEQYF
V: TRBV4-2; J: TRBJ2-1; D: TRBD2; size: few; DNA: TGTGCCAGCAGCCAGACTAGCGGGATGGGGTCCTACAATGAGCAGTTCTTC; CDR3: CASSQTSGMGSYNEQFF
V: TRBV7-2; J: TRBJ1-5; D: -; size: -; DNA: TGTGCCAGCAGCTTAGAGGGGCAGAGCAATCAGCCCCAGCATTTT; CDR3: CASSLEGQSNQPQHF